Below are 20 T cell receptor beta chains sequenced from a single sample in a study of cytomegalovirus exposure and HLA in healthy donors. The PCR used 60 Vbeta and 13 Jbeta primers. The data were produced by immunoSEQ multiplex PCR, yet TCRdb's version contains in-frame clones alone and is incomplete. This table has about 120,000 clones, 81% appearing once. Sequenced sample: PBMCs. These receptor sequences come from a man aged 18 to 29 in good health and CMV-seronegative.

The chain joins TRBV18 to TRBJ2-2; unclear D gene. This CDR3 spans 13 amino acids. Between the trimmed V and J ends, which lost 1 base and 3 bases, there was a span of 3 bases. CDR1 is KGHSH and CDR2 is LQKENI in the germline V gene. The DNA for the CDR3 is TGTGCCAGCTCACCACTAGACACCGGGGAGCTGTTTTTT. Its translation: CASSPLDTGELFF.

CDR3 residues: CASSAEAGGYEQYF. CDR3 nucleotides: TGCGCCAGCAGCGCGGAAGCTGGCGGCTACGAGCAGTACTTC. This chain links TRBV4-1 with TRBJ2-7; no reliable D call. Looked up from germline, CDR1 is MGHRA and CDR2 is YSYEKL. Trimming left V 5 bases short and J 3 bases short, with 14 bases between. CDR3 length: 14 amino acids.

This rearrangement joins TRBV6-5 to TRBJ2-1; 12 bases fit TRBD1. Trimming took 4 bases from V and 9 from J; bases not matched to a gene: 10. CDR1 is MNHEY, CDR2 SVGAGI, per germline. This CDR3 spans 16 amino acids. DNA of the CDR3: TGTGCCAGCAGTTCTACACCGGGACAGGGGGCATTTGAGCAGTTCTTC. It codes for CASSSTPGQGAFEQFF.

The chain employs TRBV27 and TRBJ1-5, with TRBD1 as a possible D gene (5 bases). The germline gives CDR1 MNHEY, CDR2 SMNVEV (reference sequence). Trimming took 5 bases from V and 6 from J, leaving 35 bases between them. This CDR3 contains 21 residues. CDR3 protein: CASSPDSVGEGPLRFRQPQHF. CDR3 bases: TGTGCCAGCAGTCCAGACTCCGTTGGGGAGGGACCGCTCAGGTTCCGTCAGCCCCAGCATTTT.

The rearrangement joins TRBV5-4 to TRBJ2-2, with TRBD2 identical over 13 bases. CDR3 size: 16 residues. V trimming: 0 bases; J trimming: 7 bases; junction bases outside the gene matches: 3. Germline loops: CDR1 SGHNT, CDR2 YYREEE (reference sequence). CDR3 bases: TGTGCCAGCAGCTTGGGACTAGCGGGGGGTGGCGGGGAGCTGTTTTTT. It yields the protein CASSLGLAGGGGELFF. Supplemented by reference TRBV5-4 and TRBJ2-2, the full variable domain reads ETGVTQSPTHLIKTRGQQVTLRCSSQSGHNTVSWYQQALGQGPQFIFQYYREEENGRGNFPPRFSGLQFPNYSSELNVNALELDDSALYLCASSLGLAGGGGELFFGEGSRLTVL.

The sample holds a few counts of this clone. The CDR3 sequence: CASSAPDRGSYEQYF. In DNA, the CDR3 is TGTGCCAGCAGCGCTCCGGACAGGGGCTCCTACGAGCAGTACTTC. This chain uses TRBV9 with TRBJ2-7; TRBD1 matches 9 bases. CDR1 SGDLS and CDR2 YYNGEE come from the germline V gene. The CDR3 extends over 15 amino acids. Trimming cost V 3 bases and J 0 bases; bases outside gene matches: 4.

This chain links TRBV9 with TRBJ2-2; D is undetermined. CDR1 and CDR2 from the germline V gene are SGDLS and YYNGEE. V lost 0 bases to trimming and J lost 0 bases, with 3 bases between them. This CDR3 has 14 amino acids. CDR3 nucleotides: TGTGCCAGCAGCGTAGCAGCGAACACCGGGGAGCTGTTTTTT. Amino acid sequence: CASSVAANTGELFF.

This clone was found once. The V call is TRBV6-1, the J call TRBJ1-6; maybe TRBD1 (5 bases). Germline values: CDR1 MNHNS, CDR2 SASEGT. The CDR3 loop spans 14 amino acids. Trimming pared 7 bases from V and 6 bases from J, leaving 13 bases between. In DNA, the CDR3 is TGTGCCAGCATCAAAGGACAAATTAATTCACCCCTCCACTTT. Its translation: CASIKGQINSPLHF.

This clone has just a few counts. The V gene is TRBV19, the J gene TRBJ1-1; possibly TRBD1 for D (5 bases). Deletions cut 0 bases from V and 0 bases from J, with 8 bases between. CDR1 is LNHDA, CDR2 SQIVND, per germline (reference sequence). The CDR3 spans 15 residues. The CDR3, as DNA: TGTGCCAGTAGTATAGACGACAGATTGAACACTGAAGCTTTCTTT. Encoded protein: CASSIDDRLNTEAFF.

CDR3 coding DNA: TGTGCCAGCAGCTTGCAGGGAGGTAACACTGAAGCTTTCTTT. It codes for CASSLQGGNTEAFF. J is TRBJ1-1 and V is TRBV5-6; D is perhaps TRBD1 (5 bases). CDR1 SGHDT and CDR2 YYEEEE come from the germline V gene. The CDR3 extends over 14 amino acids. V lost 1 base and J lost 2, with 9 bases in between.

This chain links TRBV6-5 with TRBJ1-2; 9 nucleotides agree with TRBD1. The trim removed 6 bases at V and 2 bases at J, leaving 7 bases unmatched. Per germline, CDR1 MNHEY and CDR2 SVGAGI. The CDR3 sequence is 15 residues long. The CDR3 nucleotides read TGTGCCAGCAGCCTCACTGGACAGGGGAACTATGGCTACACCTTC. This translates into CASSLTGQGNYGYTF.

The chain combines TRBV2 with TRBJ1-2; D gene ambiguous. The ends were cut back, 0 bases at V and 11 bases at J, with 4 bases in the middle. Germline-derived CDR1 and CDR2 are SNHLY and FYNNEI. The CDR3 has 10 residues. CDR3 protein: CASSEAAYTF. CDR3 DNA sequence: TGTGCCAGCAGTGAAGCTGCGTACACCTTC.

The chain is built from TRBV2 and TRBJ1-1, with 8 bases fitting TRBD1. V lost 2 bases, J lost 0 bases, and 5 bases stayed unmatched. The CDR3 loop spans 16 amino acids. CDR1 and CDR2 (germline): SNHLY, FYNNEI. The CDR3 DNA sequence: TGTGCCAGCAGTGAACAGGGGGCCAGGGTGAACACTGAAGCTTTCTTT. Its translation is CASSEQGARVNTEAFF.

CDR3 loop: CASQRTRLETQYF. The CDR3 DNA reads TGTGCCAGCCAAAGGACTAGACTAGAGACCCAGTACTTC. The V gene is TRBV2, the J gene TRBJ2-5; 7 bases map to TRBD2. This CDR3 is 13 amino acids long. V lost 8 bases and J lost 4; bases outside the gene matches: 7. The germline V gene encodes CDR1 SNHLY and CDR2 FYNNEI.

Here the CDR3 reads CASSLMSTGNTIYF. The CDR3 DNA sequence: TGTGCCAGCAGCTTAATGAGCACTGGAAACACCATATATTTT. The rearrangement uses TRBV7-8 and TRBJ1-3, with D hard to call. The V end was cut by 2 bases, the J end by 2 bases, with 7 bases between. Germline loops: CDR1 SGHVS, CDR2 FQNEAQ. The CDR3 has 14 residues.

The genes are TRBV14 and TRBJ2-3; TRBD1 aligns across 8 bases. CDR1 is SGHDN and CDR2 is FVKESK in the germline V gene. Unmatched junction bases numbered 13, after V lost 2 bases and J lost 6 bases. The CDR3 is 17 residues long. The CDR3 reads CASSQRFQDRGRDTQYF. The CDR3 coding sequence is TGTGCCAGCAGCCAACGTTTCCAAGACAGGGGCAGGGATACGCAGTATTTT.

This clone appeared once. The V call is TRBV11-2, the J call TRBJ2-5, with 9 positions matching TRBD2. The J call could be wrong; TRBJ2-7 is a better fit for the DNA end. Germline assignment: CDR1 SGHAT and CDR2 FQNNGV. The CDR3 length is 11 residues. CDR3 bases: TGTGCCAGCGCGGGGGGGTACGAGCAGTACTTC. This translates into CASAGGYEQYF.

The chain carries TRBV27 and TRBJ2-7, with TRBD2 identical over 8 bases. Germline trimming cut 5 bases from V and 3 bases from J; bases unmatched to any gene: 12. The germline CDR1 and CDR2 sequences are MNHEY and SMNVEV (reference sequence). CDR3 length: 16 residues. This chain's CDR3 is CASSAPLGGAGYEQYF. The DNA of the CDR3 is TGTGCCAGCAGTGCGCCGCTCGGGGGGGCGGGCTACGAGCAGTACTTC.

The V call is TRBV5-1, the J call TRBJ2-3; 9 nucleotides agree with TRBD1. Germline CDR1 is SGHRS and CDR2 is YFSETQ. The CDR3 length is 15 residues. V dropped 4 bases and J dropped 7; count of bases not matched to a gene: 10. The DNA for the CDR3 is TGCGCCAGCAGCATCCCCCGGGGACAGGGAAATACGCAGTATTTT. Translated: CASSIPRGQGNTQYF.

This clone was seen more than once but under ten times. CDR3 coding DNA: TGCGCCAGCAGCCAGGCAACAGGGGGCGCGAACACTGAAGCTTTCTTT. Its translation: CASSQATGGANTEAFF. V is TRBV4-3 and J is TRBJ1-1, with 9 nucleotides matching TRBD1. Germline lookup yields CDR1 LGHNA and CDR2 YSLEER. V was clipped by 3 bases and J by 1 base; unmatched bases: 6. The CDR3 has 16 amino acids.